The clone carrying this T cell receptor beta chain was counted once. Its antigen is as yet unknown. From CD4+ cells came CD45RA+ naive and CD45RA-negative memory subsets. The entry originates in a study of shared clonotypes between healthy human individuals. Background on the study: Per donor, three plates held CD4 naive cells, three held CD4 memory, two held CD8 naive and one held CD8 memory.

Whole-study results and caveats: The study found lower generation probabilities in non-shared clonotypes than in those shared by all four donors.

The run depth of the assay was deep. The data were produced by immunoSEQ multiplex PCR, yet TCRdb's version contains in-frame clones alone and is incomplete. The sample includes approximately 2.4 million clones, 95% seen only once; the top ten take about 0.13%. Per the germline V gene, CDR1 is ENHRY and CDR2 is SYGVKD. Between the trimmed V and J ends, which lost 10 bases and 0 bases, there was a span of 15 bases. CDR3 length: 15 amino acids. V gene TRBV10-3 combines with J gene TRBJ2-2; D is ambiguous. The source material was naive CD4+ T cells sorted from blood. The subset is: CD45RA+ positively selected. This TCR came from a man between 18 and 29 years old in good health. CDR3 region: CATAPQVTNTGELFF. DNA of the CDR3: TGTGCCACGGCCCCCCAGGTAACGAACACCGGGGAGCTGTTTTTT.